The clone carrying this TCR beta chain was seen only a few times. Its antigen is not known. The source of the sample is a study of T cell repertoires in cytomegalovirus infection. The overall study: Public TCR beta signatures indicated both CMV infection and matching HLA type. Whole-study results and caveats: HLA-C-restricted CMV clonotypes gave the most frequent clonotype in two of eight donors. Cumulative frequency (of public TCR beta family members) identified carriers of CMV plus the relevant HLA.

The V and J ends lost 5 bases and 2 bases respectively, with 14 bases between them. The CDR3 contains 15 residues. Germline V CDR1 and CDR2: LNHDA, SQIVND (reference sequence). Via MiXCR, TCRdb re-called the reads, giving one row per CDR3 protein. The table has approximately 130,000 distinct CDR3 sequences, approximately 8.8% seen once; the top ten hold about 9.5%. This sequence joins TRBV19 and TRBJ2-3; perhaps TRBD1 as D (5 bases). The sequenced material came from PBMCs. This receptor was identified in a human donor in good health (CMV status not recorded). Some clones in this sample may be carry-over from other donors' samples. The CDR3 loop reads CASSPRQISTDTQYF. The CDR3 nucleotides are TGTGCCAGTAGTCCGCGACAGATTTCCACAGATACGCAGTATTTT.